This T cell receptor beta chain is drawn from a study of shared clonotypes between healthy human individuals. The study, taken as a whole, reports: Generation probabilities of non-shared clonotypes were lower (relative to those shared by all four donors). Richness estimates generally favored naive over memory subsets.

Concerning this clone: Its specificity is not known.

Generated by immunoSEQ multiplex PCR, the TCRdb table keeps only in-frame clones and is missing some. The sample lists about 2.1 million clones; more than 85% were seen once. CD45RO-negative CD8 cells positively selected for CCR7 made up the naive population, which excluded terminally differentiated effector memory CD45RA+ cells. The receptor comes from a man between 18 and 35 years old in good health. Some clones in this sample may be carry-over from other donors' samples. Sequenced material: naive CD8+ T cells from PBMCs.

CDR3 region: CASSLRQGHSKAFF. For the CDR3, the DNA is TGTGCCAGCAGTTTACGTCAGGGGCATTCTAAAGCTTTCTTT. This chain links TRBV28 with TRBJ1-1; D may be TRBD1 (6 bases). V lost 2 bases and J lost 9, with 16 bases in between. The length of the CDR3 is 14 residues. Per germline, CDR1 MDHEN and CDR2 SYDVKM.